These T cell receptor beta chains were read from a single sample in a study of OX40 agonist ivuxolimab in advanced cancers. Profiling relied on immunoSEQ multiplex PCR, and the TCRdb table lists in-frame clones only, not all of them. This table has tens of thousands of clones, approximately 91% appearing once. The sequencing used CD4+ or CD8+ T cells sorted from blood, collected in a trial of the OX40 agonist ivuxolimab. Every receptor here comes from an adult with an advanced solid tumor such as melanoma, head and neck, liver or kidney cancer. Both conserved end residues are part of each CDR3. Each record gives: V gene, J gene, D gene, clone size, CDR3 protein, CDR3 DNA. D genes are given only for firm matches. Clone size is stated in some rows and not others, as once, few, many or a class when expanded.

V: TRBV4-1; J: TRBJ1-2; D: .; size: once; CDR3: CASRSAGSFGYTF; DNA: TGCGCCAGCAGAAGTGCGGGTTCCTTTGGCTACACCTTC
V: TRBV7-6; J: TRBJ2-3; D: TRBD1; size: .; CDR3: CASGWDRITDTQYF; DNA: TGTGCCAGCGGGTGGGACAGGATCACAGATACGCAGTATTTT
V: TRBV5-1; J: TRBJ1-1; D: .; size: .; CDR3: CASLAGDGLNTEAFF; DNA: TGCGCCAGCTTGGCAGGCGACGGTCTGAACACTGAAGCTTTCTTT
V: TRBV5-1; J: TRBJ2-1; D: .; size: .; CDR3: CASSFDGVTDEQFF; DNA: TGCGCCAGCAGCTTTGACGGGGTGACTGATGAGCAGTTCTTC
V: TRBV27; J: TRBJ1-1; D: TRBD1; size: few; CDR3: CASSLTGAGAFF; DNA: TGTGCCAGCAGTTTAACAGGGGCTGGCGCTTTCTTT
V: TRBV19; J: TRBJ2-1; D: .; size: .; CDR3: CASSIGLVNEQFF; DNA: TGTGCCAGTAGTATAGGACTCGTTAATGAGCAGTTCTTC
V: TRBV9; J: TRBJ1-1; D: .; size: .; CDR3: CASSEYGGNAEAFF; DNA: TGTGCCAGCAGCGAATACGGGGGGAACGCTGAAGCTTTCTTT
V: TRBV5-1; J: TRBJ2-2; D: TRBD2; size: .; CDR3: CASSLRGGADRELFF; DNA: TGCGCCAGCAGCTTGCGGGGGGGCGCGGACCGGGAGCTGTTTTTT
V: TRBV9; J: TRBJ2-3; D: .; size: .; CDR3: CASSAGGGPDTQYF; DNA: TGTGCCAGCAGCGCAGGTGGAGGGCCAGATACGCAGTATTTT
V: TRBV30; J: TRBJ2-3; D: .; size: once; CDR3: CAWTSFSDTQYF; DNA: TGTGCCTGGACTAGCTTCTCAGATACGCAGTATTTT
V: TRBV9; J: TRBJ2-1; D: TRBD2; size: .; CDR3: CASSVGAGVYNEQFF; DNA: TGTGCCAGCAGCGTAGGAGCGGGAGTCTACAATGAGCAGTTCTTC
V: TRBV30; J: TRBJ2-2; D: .; size: .; CDR3: CAWKPGEQDTGELFF; DNA: TGTGCCTGGAAGCCAGGGGAACAAGACACCGGGGAGCTGTTTTTT
V: TRBV27; J: TRBJ2-7; D: TRBD1; size: .; CDR3: CASSSVGTGQYEQYF; DNA: TGTGCCAGCAGTTCCGTCGGGACAGGTCAGTACGAGCAGTACTTC
V: TRBV5-4; J: TRBJ2-3; D: .; size: .; CDR3: CASSLWTDTQYF; DNA: TGTGCCAGCAGCTTGTGGACAGATACGCAGTATTTT
V: TRBV7-2; J: TRBJ1-2; D: .; size: .; CDR3: CASSLVTTGPNYGYTF; DNA: TGTGCCAGCAGCTTAGTGACAACAGGGCCCAACTATGGCTACACCTTC
V: TRBV2; J: TRBJ1-5; D: .; size: .; CDR3: CASSEGGPQHF; DNA: TGTGCCAGCAGTGAAGGGGGGCCCCAGCATTTT
V: TRBV11-2; J: TRBJ2-7; D: TRBD1; size: .; CDR3: CASSSGGEQYF; DNA: TGTGCCAGCAGTTCAGGGGGCGAGCAGTACTTC
V: TRBV7-2; J: TRBJ1-5; D: .; size: .; CDR3: CASSLAGRYSNQPQHF; DNA: TGTGCCAGCAGCTTGGCGGGGCGTTATAGCAATCAGCCCCAGCATTTT
V: TRBV19; J: TRBJ2-1; D: .; size: .; CDR3: CASSIWDSSNEQFF; DNA: TGTGCCAGTAGTATTTGGGACTCATCAAATGAGCAGTTCTTC
V: TRBV7-6; J: TRBJ2-1; D: .; size: .; CDR3: CASSLGTSLTYNEQFF; DNA: TGTGCCAGCAGCTTAGGAACTTCGCTCACCTACAATGAGCAGTTCTTC
V: TRBV7-9; J: TRBJ2-2; D: TRBD2; size: once; CDR3: CASSPGGKNTGELFF; DNA: TGTGCCAGCAGCCCGGGGGGAAAGAACACCGGGGAGCTGTTTTTT
V: TRBV6-1; J: TRBJ1-2; D: .; size: once; CDR3: CASSEVSRRFDGYTF; DNA: TGTGCCAGCAGTGAAGTATCCCGCAGGTTTGATGGCTACACCTTC
V: TRBV7-2; J: TRBJ2-1; D: TRBD2; size: .; CDR3: CASSLEAGGPWDEQFF; DNA: TGTGCCAGCAGCTTAGAGGCGGGAGGGCCGTGGGATGAGCAGTTCTTC
V: TRBV2; J: TRBJ1-4; D: .; size: .; CDR3: CASSHTGGDWNEKLFF; DNA: TGTGCCAGCAGCCACACCGGAGGGGATTGGAATGAAAAACTGTTTTTT
V: TRBV9; J: TRBJ2-3; D: .; size: .; CDR3: CASSATTPDTQYF; DNA: TGTGCCAGCAGCGCGACGACCCCAGATACGCAGTATTTT
V: TRBV4-1; J: TRBJ1-3; D: .; size: .; CDR3: CASSPREYNSGNTIYF; DNA: TGCGCCAGCAGCCCCAGAGAGTACAACTCTGGAAACACCATATATTTT